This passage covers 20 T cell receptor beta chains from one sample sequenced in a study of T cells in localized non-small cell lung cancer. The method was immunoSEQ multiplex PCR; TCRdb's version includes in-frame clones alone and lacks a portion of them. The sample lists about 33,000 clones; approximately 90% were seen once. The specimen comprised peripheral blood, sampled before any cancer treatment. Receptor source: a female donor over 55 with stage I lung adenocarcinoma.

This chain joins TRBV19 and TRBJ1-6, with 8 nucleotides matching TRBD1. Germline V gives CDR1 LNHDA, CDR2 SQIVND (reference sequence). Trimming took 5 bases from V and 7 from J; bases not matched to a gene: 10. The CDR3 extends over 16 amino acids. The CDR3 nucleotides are TGTGCCAGTAGTCTCTCCCCGACAGGGGCCAATTCACCCCTCCACTTT. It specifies CASSLSPTGANSPLHF.

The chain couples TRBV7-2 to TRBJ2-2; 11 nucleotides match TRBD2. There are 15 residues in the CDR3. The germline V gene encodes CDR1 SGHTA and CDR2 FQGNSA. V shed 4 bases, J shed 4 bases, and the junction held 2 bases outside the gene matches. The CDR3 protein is CASSSSGGFTGELFF. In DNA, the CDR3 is TGTGCCAGCAGCTCTAGCGGGGGGTTCACCGGGGAGCTGTTTTTT.

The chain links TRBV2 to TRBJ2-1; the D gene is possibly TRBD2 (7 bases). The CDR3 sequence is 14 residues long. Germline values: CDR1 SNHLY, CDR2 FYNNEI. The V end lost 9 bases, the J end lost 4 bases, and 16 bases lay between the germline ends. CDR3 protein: CASLNREGYNEQFF. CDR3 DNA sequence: TGTGCCAGTTTAAACAGGGAGGGATACAATGAGCAGTTCTTC. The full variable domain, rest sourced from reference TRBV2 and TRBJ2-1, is EPEVTQTPSHQVTQMGQEVILRCVPISNHLYFYWYRQILGQKVEFLVSFYNNEISEKSEIFDDQFSVERPDGSNFTLKIRSTKLEDSAMYFCASLNREGYNEQFFGPGTRLTVL.

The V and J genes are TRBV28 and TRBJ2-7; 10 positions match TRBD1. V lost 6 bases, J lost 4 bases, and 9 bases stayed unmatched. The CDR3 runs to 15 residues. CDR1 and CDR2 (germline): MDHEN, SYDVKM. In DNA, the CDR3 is TGTGCCAGCAGGGGGGACAGGGGCCTTCTTTACGAGCAGTACTTC. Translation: CASRGDRGLLYEQYF.

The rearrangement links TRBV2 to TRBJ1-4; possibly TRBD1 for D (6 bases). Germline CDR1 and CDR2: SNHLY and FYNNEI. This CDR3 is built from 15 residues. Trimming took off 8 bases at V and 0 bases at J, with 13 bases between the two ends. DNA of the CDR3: TGTGCCAGCTCTGTTGGACAGACAACTAATGAAAAACTGTTTTTT. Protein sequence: CASSVGQTTNEKLFF.

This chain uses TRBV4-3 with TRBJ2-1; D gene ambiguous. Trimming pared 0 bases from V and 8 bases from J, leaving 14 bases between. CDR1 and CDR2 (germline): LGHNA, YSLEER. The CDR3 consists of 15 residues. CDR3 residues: CASSQEGFANDEQFF. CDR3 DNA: TGCGCCAGCAGCCAAGAGGGGTTCGCGAACGATGAGCAGTTCTTC.

CDR3 DNA: TGTGCCAGCAGCACCGGGCTAAACACCGGGGAGCTGTTTTTT. The encoded protein is CASSTGLNTGELFF. The chain couples TRBV7-2 to TRBJ2-2; no reliable D call. The germline V gene has CDR1 SGHTA and CDR2 FQGNSA. The CDR3 has 14 residues. V dropped 5 bases and J dropped 2 bases, with 9 bases sitting between them.

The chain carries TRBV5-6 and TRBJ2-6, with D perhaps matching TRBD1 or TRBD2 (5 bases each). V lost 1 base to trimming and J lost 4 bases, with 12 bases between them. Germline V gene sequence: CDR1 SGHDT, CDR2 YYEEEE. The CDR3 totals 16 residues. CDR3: CASSLRRGSGANVLTF. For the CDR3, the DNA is TGTGCCAGCAGCTTGCGTCGGGGCTCAGGGGCCAACGTCCTGACTTTC.

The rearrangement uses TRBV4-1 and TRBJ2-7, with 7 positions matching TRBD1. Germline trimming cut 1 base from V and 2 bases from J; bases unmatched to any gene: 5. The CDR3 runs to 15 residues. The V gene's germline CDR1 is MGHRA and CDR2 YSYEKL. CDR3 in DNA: TGCGCCAGCAGCCAAGCACGGGACAGCCCCTACGAGCAGTACTTC. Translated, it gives CASSQARDSPYEQYF.

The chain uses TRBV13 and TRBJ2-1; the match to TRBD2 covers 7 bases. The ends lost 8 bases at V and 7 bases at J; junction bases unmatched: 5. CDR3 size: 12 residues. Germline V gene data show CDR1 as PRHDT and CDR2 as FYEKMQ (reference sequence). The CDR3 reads CASGLGSNEQFF. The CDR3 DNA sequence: TGTGCCAGCGGACTAGGTTCGAATGAGCAGTTCTTC.

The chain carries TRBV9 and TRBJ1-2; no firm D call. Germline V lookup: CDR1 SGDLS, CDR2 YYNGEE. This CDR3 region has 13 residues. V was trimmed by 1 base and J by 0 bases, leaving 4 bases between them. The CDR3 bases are TGTGCCAGCAGCGTATCCCCTAACTATGGCTACACCTTC. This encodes CASSVSPNYGYTF.

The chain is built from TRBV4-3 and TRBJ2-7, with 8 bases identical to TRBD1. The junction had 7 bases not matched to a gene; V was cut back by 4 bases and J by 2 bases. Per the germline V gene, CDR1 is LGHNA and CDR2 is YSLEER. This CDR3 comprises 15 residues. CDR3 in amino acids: CASSLQIQGAYEQYF. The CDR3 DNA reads TGCGCCAGCAGCCTTCAAATACAGGGGGCCTACGAGCAGTACTTC.

The CDR3 region has the DNA TGTGCCAGCAGCCCAGGACTAGCGGTTCACAATGAGCAGTTCTTC. Protein: CASSPGLAVHNEQFF. The chain carries TRBV11-2 and TRBJ2-1, with 10 bases that match TRBD2. Looked up from germline, CDR1 is SGHAT and CDR2 is FQNNGV. V shed 5 bases and J 5 bases; nucleotides not matched to a gene: 6. The CDR3 length is 15 residues.

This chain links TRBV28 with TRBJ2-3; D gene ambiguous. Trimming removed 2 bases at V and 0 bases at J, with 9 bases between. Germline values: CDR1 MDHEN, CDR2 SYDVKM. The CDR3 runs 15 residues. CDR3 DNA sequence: TGTGCCAGCAGTTTAAGGGCCACTAGCACAGATACGCAGTATTTT. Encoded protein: CASSLRATSTDTQYF.

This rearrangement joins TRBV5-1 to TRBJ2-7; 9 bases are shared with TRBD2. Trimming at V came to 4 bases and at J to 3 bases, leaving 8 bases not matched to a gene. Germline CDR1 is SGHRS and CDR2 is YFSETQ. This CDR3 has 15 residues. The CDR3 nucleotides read TGCGCCAGCAGCACCGAAGCGGGGGGTTTCTACGAGCAGTACTTC. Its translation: CASSTEAGGFYEQYF.

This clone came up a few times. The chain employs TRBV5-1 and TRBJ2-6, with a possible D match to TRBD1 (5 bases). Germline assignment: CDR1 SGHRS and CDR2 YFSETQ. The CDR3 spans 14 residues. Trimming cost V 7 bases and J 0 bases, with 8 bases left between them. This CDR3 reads CASEDSSGANVLTF. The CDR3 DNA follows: TGCGCCAGCGAAGACAGCTCTGGGGCCAACGTCCTGACTTTC.

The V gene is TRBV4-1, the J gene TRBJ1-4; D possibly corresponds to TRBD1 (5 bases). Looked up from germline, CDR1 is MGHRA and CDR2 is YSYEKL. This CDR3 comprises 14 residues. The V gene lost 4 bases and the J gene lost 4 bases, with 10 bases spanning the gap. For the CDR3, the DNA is TGCGCCAGCAGCCCCCGGGACGGTAATGAAAAACTGTTTTTT. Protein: CASSPRDGNEKLFF.

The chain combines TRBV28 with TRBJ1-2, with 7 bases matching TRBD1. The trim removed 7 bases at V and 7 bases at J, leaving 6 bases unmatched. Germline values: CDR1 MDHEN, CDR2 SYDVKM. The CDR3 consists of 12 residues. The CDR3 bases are TGTGCCAGCATAGGGGGCGCGGGTGGCTACACCTTC. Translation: CASIGGAGGYTF.

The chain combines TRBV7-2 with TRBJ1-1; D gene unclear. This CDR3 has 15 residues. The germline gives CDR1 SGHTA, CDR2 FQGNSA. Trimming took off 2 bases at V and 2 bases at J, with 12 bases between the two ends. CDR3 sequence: CASSLMARGNTEAFF. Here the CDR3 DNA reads TGTGCCAGCAGCTTAATGGCTCGGGGAAACACTGAAGCTTTCTTT.

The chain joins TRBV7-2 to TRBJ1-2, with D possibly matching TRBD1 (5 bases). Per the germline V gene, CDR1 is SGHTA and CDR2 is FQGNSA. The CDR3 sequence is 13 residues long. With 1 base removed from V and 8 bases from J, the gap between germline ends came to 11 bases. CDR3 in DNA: TGTGCCAGCAGCTTAGGGTCCCAGGGAGGCTACACCTTC. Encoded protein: CASSLGSQGGYTF.